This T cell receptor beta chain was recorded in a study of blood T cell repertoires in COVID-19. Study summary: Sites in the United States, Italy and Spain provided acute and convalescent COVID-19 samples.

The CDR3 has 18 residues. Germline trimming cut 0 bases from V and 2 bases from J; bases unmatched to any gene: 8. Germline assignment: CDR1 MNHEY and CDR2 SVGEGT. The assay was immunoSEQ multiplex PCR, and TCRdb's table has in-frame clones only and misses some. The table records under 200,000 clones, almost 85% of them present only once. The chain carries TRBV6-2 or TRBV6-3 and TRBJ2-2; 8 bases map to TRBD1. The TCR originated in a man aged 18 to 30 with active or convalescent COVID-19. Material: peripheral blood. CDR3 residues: CASSYSDRVLSNTGELFF. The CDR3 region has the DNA TGTGCCAGCAGTTACTCGGACAGGGTTTTAAGCAACACCGGGGAGCTGTTTTTT.